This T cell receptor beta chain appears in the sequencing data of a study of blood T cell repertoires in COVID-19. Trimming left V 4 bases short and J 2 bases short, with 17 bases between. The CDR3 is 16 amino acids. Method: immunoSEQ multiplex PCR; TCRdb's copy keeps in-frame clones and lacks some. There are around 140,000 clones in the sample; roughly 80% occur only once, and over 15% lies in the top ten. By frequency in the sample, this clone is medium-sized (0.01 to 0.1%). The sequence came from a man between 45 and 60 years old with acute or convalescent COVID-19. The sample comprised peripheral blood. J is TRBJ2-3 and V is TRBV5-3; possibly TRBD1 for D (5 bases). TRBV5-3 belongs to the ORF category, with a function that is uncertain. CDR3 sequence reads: CARSPDSSRPTDTQYF. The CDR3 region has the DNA TGTGCCAGAAGCCCCGACAGCTCCCGGCCCACAGATACGCAGTATTTT.